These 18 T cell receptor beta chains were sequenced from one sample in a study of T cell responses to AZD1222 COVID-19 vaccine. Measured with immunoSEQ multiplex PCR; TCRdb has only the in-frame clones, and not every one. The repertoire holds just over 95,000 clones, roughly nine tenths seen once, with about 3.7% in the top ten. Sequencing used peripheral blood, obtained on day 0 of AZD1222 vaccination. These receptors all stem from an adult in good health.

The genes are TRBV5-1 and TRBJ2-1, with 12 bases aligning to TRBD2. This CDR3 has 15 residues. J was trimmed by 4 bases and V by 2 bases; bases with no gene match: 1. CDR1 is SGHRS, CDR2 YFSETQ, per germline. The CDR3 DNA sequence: TGCGCCAGCAGCTTACTAGCGGGGGGATACAATGAGCAGTTCTTC. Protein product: CASSLLAGGYNEQFF.

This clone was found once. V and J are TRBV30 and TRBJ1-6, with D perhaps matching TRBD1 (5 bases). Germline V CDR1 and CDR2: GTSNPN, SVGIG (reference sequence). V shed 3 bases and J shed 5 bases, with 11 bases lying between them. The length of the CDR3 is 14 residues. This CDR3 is CAWRMGTNNSPLHF. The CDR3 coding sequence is TGTGCCTGGAGAATGGGGACGAATAATTCACCCCTCCACTTT.

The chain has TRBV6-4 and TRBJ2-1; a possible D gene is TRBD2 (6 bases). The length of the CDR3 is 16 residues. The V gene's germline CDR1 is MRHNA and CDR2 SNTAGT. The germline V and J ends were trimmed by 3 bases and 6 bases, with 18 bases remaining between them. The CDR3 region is CASSEEAGIPSNEQFF. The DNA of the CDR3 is TGTGCCAGCAGTGAAGAGGCGGGGATCCCCTCCAATGAGCAGTTCTTC.

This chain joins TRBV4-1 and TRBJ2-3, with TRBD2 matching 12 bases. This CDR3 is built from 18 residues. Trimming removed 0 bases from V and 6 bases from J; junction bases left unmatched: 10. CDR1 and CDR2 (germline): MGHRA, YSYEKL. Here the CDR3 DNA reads TGCGCCAGCAGCCAAGATCGGGCTAGCGGGGGGGCACGGGATACGCAGTATTTT. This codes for CASSQDRASGGARDTQYF.

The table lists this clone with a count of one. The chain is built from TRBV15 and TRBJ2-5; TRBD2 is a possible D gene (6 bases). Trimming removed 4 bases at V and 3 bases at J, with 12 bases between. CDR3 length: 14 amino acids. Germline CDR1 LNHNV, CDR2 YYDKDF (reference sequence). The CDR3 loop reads CATSKGLRKETQYF. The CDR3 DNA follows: TGTGCCACCAGCAAGGGACTGAGAAAAGAGACCCAGTACTTC.

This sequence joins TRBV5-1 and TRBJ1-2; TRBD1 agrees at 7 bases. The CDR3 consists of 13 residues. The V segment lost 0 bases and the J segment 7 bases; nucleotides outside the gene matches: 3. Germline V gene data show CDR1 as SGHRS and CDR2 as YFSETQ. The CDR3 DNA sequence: TGCGCCAGCAGCTTGGAGAGGGGGCTTGGCTACACCTTC. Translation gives CASSLERGLGYTF.

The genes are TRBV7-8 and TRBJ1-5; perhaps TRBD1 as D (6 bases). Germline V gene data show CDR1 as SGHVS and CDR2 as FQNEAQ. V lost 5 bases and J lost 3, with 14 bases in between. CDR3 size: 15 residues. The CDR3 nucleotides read TGTGCCAGCAGCCAACAGGGCGCGAACAATCAGCCCCAGCATTTT. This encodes CASSQQGANNQPQHF.

Here the CDR3 reads CASSAGRDQPQHF. CDR3 coding DNA: TGCGCCAGCAGTGCGGGCAGGGATCAGCCCCAGCATTTT. The chain employs TRBV10-1 and TRBJ1-5, with D perhaps matching TRBD1 (5 bases). CDR1 and CDR2 (germline): WNHNN, SYGVQD (reference sequence). This CDR3 has 13 amino acids. The V end lost 4 bases, the J end lost 5 bases, and 9 bases lay between the germline ends.

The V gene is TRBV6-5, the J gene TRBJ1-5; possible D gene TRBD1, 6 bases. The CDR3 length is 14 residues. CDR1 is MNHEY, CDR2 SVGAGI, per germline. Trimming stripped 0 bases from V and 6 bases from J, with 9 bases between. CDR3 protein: CASSYSQGGQPQHF. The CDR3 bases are TGTGCCAGCAGTTACTCACAGGGCGGTCAGCCCCAGCATTTT.

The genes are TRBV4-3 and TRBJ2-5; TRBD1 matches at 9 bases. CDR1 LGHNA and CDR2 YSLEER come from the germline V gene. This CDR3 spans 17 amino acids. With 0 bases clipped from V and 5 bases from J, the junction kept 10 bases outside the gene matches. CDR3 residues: CASSQELDRGLAETQYF. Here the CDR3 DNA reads TGCGCCAGCAGCCAAGAGCTGGACAGGGGATTGGCGGAGACCCAGTACTTC.

This chain's CDR3 is CASSSQGGRAFF. Written as DNA, the CDR3 is TGTGCCAGCAGCTCACAGGGGGGTAGAGCTTTCTTT. The V and J genes are TRBV6-5 and TRBJ1-1; 8 bases line up with TRBD1. V dropped 6 bases and J dropped 10; count of bases not matched to a gene: 7. CDR1 is MNHEY, CDR2 SVGAGI, per germline. The CDR3 sequence is 12 residues long.

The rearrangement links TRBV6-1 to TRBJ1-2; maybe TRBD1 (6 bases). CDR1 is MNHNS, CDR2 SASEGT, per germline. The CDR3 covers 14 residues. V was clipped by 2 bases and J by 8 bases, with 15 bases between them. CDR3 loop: CASSERNRAYGYTF. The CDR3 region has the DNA TGTGCCAGCAGTGAAAGGAACAGGGCCTACGGCTACACCTTC.

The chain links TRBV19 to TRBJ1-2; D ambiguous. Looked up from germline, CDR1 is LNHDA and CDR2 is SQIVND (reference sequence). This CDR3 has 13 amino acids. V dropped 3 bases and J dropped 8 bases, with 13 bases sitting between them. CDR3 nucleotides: TGTGCCAGTAGTATTGGAATTCCAAAAGGCTACACCTTC. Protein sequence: CASSIGIPKGYTF.

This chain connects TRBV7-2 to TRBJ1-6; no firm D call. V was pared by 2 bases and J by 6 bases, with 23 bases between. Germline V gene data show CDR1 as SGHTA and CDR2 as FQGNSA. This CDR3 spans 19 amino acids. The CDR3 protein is CASSLTDDPWAYFNSPLHF. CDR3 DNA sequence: TGTGCCAGCAGCTTAACTGACGATCCCTGGGCCTATTTTAATTCACCCCTCCACTTT.

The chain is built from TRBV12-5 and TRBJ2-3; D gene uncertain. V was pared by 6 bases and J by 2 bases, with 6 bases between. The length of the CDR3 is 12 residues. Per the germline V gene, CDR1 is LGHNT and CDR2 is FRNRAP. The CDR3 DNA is TGTGCTAGTGGCCTCATCACAGATACGCAGTATTTT. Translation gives CASGLITDTQYF.

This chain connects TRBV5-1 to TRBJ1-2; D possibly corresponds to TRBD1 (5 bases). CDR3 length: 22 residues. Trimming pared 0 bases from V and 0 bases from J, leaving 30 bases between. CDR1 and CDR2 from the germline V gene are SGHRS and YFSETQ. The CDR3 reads CASSLAFGTRKAQQLANYGYTF. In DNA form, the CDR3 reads TGCGCCAGCAGCTTGGCCTTCGGGACCCGAAAGGCCCAACAACTTGCTAACTATGGCTACACCTTC.

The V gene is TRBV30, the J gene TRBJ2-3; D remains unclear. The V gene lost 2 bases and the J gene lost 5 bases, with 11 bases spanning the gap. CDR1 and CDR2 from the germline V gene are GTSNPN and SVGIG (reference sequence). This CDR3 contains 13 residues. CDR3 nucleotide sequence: TGTGCCTGGAGTCCCAAAGTTGTAGATACGCAGTATTTT. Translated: CAWSPKVVDTQYF.

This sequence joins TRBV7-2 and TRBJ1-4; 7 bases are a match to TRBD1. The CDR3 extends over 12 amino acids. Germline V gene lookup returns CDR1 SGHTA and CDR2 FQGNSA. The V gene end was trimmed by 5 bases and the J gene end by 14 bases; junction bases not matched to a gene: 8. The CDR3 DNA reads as TGTGCCAGCAGCACTCGGACAGGAGGGCTGTTTTTT. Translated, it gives CASSTRTGGLFF.